The present T cell receptor (beta chain) was sequenced within a study of OX40 agonist ivuxolimab in advanced cancers. With respect to the entire study: Ivuxolimab was a fully human IgG2 agonistic monoclonal antibody targeting the costimulatory receptor OX40 (CD134). Intravenous ivuxolimab was administered to patients every 2 weeks at six dose levels: 0.01, 0.1, 0.3, 1.5, 3 and 10 mg/kg. Of the roughly 51 patients in dose escalation, around 19 had hepatocellular carcinoma, roughly 15 had melanoma, 9 had renal cell carcinoma and 9 had head and neck cancer. In the dose-escalation cohort, around four fifths of patients were male, and the mean age was 60 years with a range of roughly 23 to 79. Prior anti-PD-1, anti-PD-L1 or anti-CTLA-4 therapy was permitted, and 40% of dose-escalation patients had received checkpoint inhibitors. Partial responses occurred in three dose-escalation patients, of whom one had hepatocellular carcinoma and two had cutaneous melanoma. The purpose of peripheral TCRbeta sequencing was to test whether ivuxolimab changed TCR sequence diversity and led to clonal T-cell expansion. The monotherapy dose-escalation portion (N = 52 patients) of the phase I ivuxolimab trial is reported in the paper.

Concerning this clone itself: The antigen it binds to is not known. No much larger clonotype is one base removed from it; base qualities were not supplied.

Genomic DNA was extracted from sorted cells for sequencing of the TCRbeta CDR3 region. The immunoSEQ Assay was used for sequencing of TCRbeta CDR3 regions. The table comes from immuneACCESS by way of TCRdb, which keeps in-frame sequences with V and J called. Part of the clones is missing from these tables; in studies checked, under half for an unresolved V gene and the rest for unknown reasons. The sample table records tens of thousands of clones; more than 75% of these occur just once. Of the sample, approximately 0.3% falls within the top ten clones. As encoded in the germline V gene, CDR1 is SNHLY while CDR2 is FYNNEI. A distance of 14 bases separates the germline ends of V and J, which lose 0 bases and 6 bases respectively. The CDR3 has 16 amino acids, counting the end cysteine and phenylalanine. The only DNA kept is the CDR3, 48 bases in frame from the first base. Patients with autoimmune disease history or receiving systemic immunosuppression were excluded from the trial. In every dose cohort, peripheral blood was drawn for TCR sequencing at baseline, cycle 4 day 1, and cycle 7 day 1. The samples were taken from a phase I, first-in-human, multicenter, open-label dose-escalation trial of ivuxolimab. Adults with locally advanced or metastatic melanoma, renal cell carcinoma, hepatocellular carcinoma or head and neck squamous cell carcinoma were enrolled in the trial. Before TCR sequencing, CD4+ T cells and CD8+ T cells from peripheral blood were sorted into separate populations.

What the research found in general, with its limitations: Antigen specificity was not determined for the clonally expanded peripheral T cells. Low levels of normalized T-cell clonal expansion were also seen in some patients who did not respond. Clonal expansion of both CD4+ and CD8+ blood T cells was observed from baseline to week 6 at doses 0.1 to 3.0 mg/kg. After ivuxolimab, more expanded clones were found on average in CD8+ T cells than in CD4+ T cells. In the 0.1-3.0 mg/kg groups, partial responders had among the lowest normalized peripheral clonal expansion, particularly in CD8+ T cells.

Source: CD4+ or CD8+ T cells sorted from blood, taken in a trial of the OX40 agonist ivuxolimab. This TCR derives from an adult with an advanced solid tumor such as melanoma, head and neck, liver or kidney cancer. The rearrangement combines TRBV2 with TRBJ2-2; a tentative D call is TRBD2 (6 bases match). The DNA is TGTGCCAGCAGTGAAGCGCTTCGGGGGTCTGCCGGGGAGCTGTTTTTT. This sequence encodes CASSEALRGSAGELFF. With the rest looked up from the reference TRBV2 and TRBJ2-2 genes rather than sequenced, the full variable domain is EPEVTQTPSHQVTQMGQEVILRCVPISNHLYFYWYRQILGQKVEFLVSFYNNEISEKSEIFDDQFSVERPDGSNFTLKIRSTKLEDSAMYFCASSEALRGSAGELFFGEGSRLTVL.